Following are 13 T cell receptor beta chains from one sample sequenced in a study of blood T cell repertoires in COVID-19. Only in-frame clones appear in the TCRdb table, and some are missing; sequencing was by immunoSEQ multiplex PCR. The repertoire holds some 390,000 clones, with approximately 89% as singletons. Sample: peripheral blood. The receptors stem from a woman aged 55-69 years with COVID-19, enrolled during active disease.

Here the CDR3 DNA reads TGTGCCAGTAGCTCTATACCGGGACAGGGCTACTATGGCTACACCTTC. As protein: CASSSIPGQGYYGYTF. The chain employs TRBV19 and TRBJ1-2; 9 bases are shared with TRBD1. The junction had 11 bases not matched to a gene; V was cut back by 6 bases and J by 3 bases. Germline CDR1 is LNHDA and CDR2 is SQIVND (reference sequence). The CDR3 is 16 amino acids.

The rearrangement joins TRBV9 to TRBJ1-6, with 7 bases fitting TRBD1. The CDR3 covers 15 residues. Trimming took 0 bases from V and 7 from J; bases not matched to a gene: 4. Germline CDR1 reads SGDLS; CDR2 reads YYNGEE. CDR3 in DNA: TGTGCCAGCAGCGTAGCGGGACAGCTAAATTCACCCCTCCACTTT. Translating it yields CASSVAGQLNSPLHF.

The genes are TRBV2 and TRBJ2-3; 8 positions match TRBD2. Germline loops: CDR1 SNHLY, CDR2 FYNNEI. Trimming at V came to 10 bases and at J to 1 base, leaving 13 bases not matched to a gene. The CDR3 runs 16 residues. CDR3 loop: CATIIGAGGRTDTQYF. The CDR3 nucleotides read TGTGCCACCATAATCGGGGCGGGGGGACGCACAGATACGCAGTATTTT.

This sequence joins TRBV21-1 and TRBJ2-4; the table's D gene call, TRBD1, was not cross checked with the DNA. TRBV21-1 is a recognized pseudogene. The CDR3 runs 17 residues. The CDR3 loop is CASSERDTRLAKNIQYF. The DNA of the CDR3 is TGTGCCAGCAGCGAGAGGGACACCCGTCTAGCCAAAAACATTCAGTACTTC.

The CDR3 reads CASSVDRGQLNEKLFF. The CDR3 nucleotides are TGCGCCAGCAGCGTTGACAGGGGGCAGTTAAATGAAAAACTGTTTTTT. The chain recombines TRBV5-1 with TRBJ1-4, with 10 positions matching TRBD1. The CDR3 spans 16 residues. Trimming cost V 4 bases and J 5 bases; bases outside gene matches: 8. CDR1 is SGHRS and CDR2 is YFSETQ in the germline V gene. Based on the CDR3 plus reference TRBV5-1 and TRBJ1-4, the full variable domain is KAGVTQTPRYLIKTRGQQVTLSCSPISGHRSVSWYQQTPGQGLQFLFEYFSETQRNKGNFPGRFSGRQFSNSRSEMNVSTLELGDSALYLCASSVDRGQLNEKLFFGSGTQLSVL.

This chain connects TRBV6-5 to TRBJ2-5, with D possibly TRBD1 on 5 matching bases. From germline, CDR1 is MNHEY and CDR2 SVGAGI. The V and J ends lost 7 bases and 5 bases respectively, with 14 bases between them. This CDR3 region has 13 residues. The CDR3, as DNA: TGTGCCAGCAAGCCAGCAGGGTTGGAGACCCAGTACTTC. The encoded protein is CASKPAGLETQYF.

The chain joins TRBV19 to TRBJ2-1; a possible D gene is TRBD2 (7 bases). Trimming took 11 bases from V and 1 from J, leaving 21 bases between them. The CDR3 covers 16 residues. Germline V CDR1 and CDR2: LNHDA, SQIVND (reference sequence). The CDR3 is CASTLGGPLSYNEQFF. CDR3 nucleotide sequence: TGTGCCTCAACTCTCGGGGGGCCGTTGTCCTACAATGAGCAGTTCTTC.

This chain connects TRBV5-1 to TRBJ2-2; 9 nucleotides line up with TRBD2. J gave up 9 bases and V 1 base, and 7 bases lay outside the gene matches. The length of the CDR3 is 15 residues. Germline CDR1 reads SGHRS; CDR2 reads YFSETQ. CDR3 coding DNA: TGCGCCAGCAGCTTGTCCCCTAGCGGGGTCCGGGAGCTGTTTTTT. Protein sequence: CASSLSPSGVRELFF.

The J gene is TRBJ2-1, the V gene TRBV11-2; D is possibly TRBD1 (6 bases). Germline values: CDR1 SGHAT, CDR2 FQNNGV. The CDR3 totals 15 residues. Trimming left V 1 base short and J 6 bases short, with 13 bases between. CDR3 amino acids: CASSLANRVSNEQFF. In DNA, the CDR3 is TGTGCCAGCAGCTTAGCAAACAGGGTATCCAATGAGCAGTTCTTC.

This clone was observed a handful of times. This chain uses TRBV5-1 with TRBJ1-4; 7 positions agree with TRBD1. V lost 4 bases, J lost 8 bases, and 11 bases stayed unmatched. The CDR3 runs to 15 residues. CDR1 is SGHRS, CDR2 YFSETQ, per germline. Written as DNA, the CDR3 is TGCGCCAGCAGCCTGCGAACAGGGGAAAGGGAAAAACTGTTTTTT. This translates into CASSLRTGEREKLFF.

The V gene is TRBV28, the J gene TRBJ2-2; 7 bases align to TRBD2. This CDR3 is 14 amino acids long. Germline lookup yields CDR1 MDHEN and CDR2 SYDVKM. After removal of 2 bases from V and 5 bases from J, the junction contained 2 bases not matched to a gene. The CDR3 region has the DNA TGTGCCAGCAGTTTACGAGCGGGGACCGGGGAGCTGTTTTTT. This encodes CASSLRAGTGELFF. The whole variable domain, filled in from reference TRBV28 and TRBJ2-2, reads DVKVTQSSRYLVKRTGEKVFLECVQDMDHENMFWYRQDPGLGLRLIYFSYDVKMKEKGDIPEGYSVSREKKERFSLILESASTNQTSMYLCASSLRAGTGELFFGEGSRLTVL.

The chain employs TRBV18 and TRBJ2-6; unclear D gene. V was trimmed by 6 bases and J by 4 bases, leaving 7 bases between them. The V gene's germline CDR1 is KGHSH and CDR2 LQKENI. The CDR3 covers 13 residues. CDR3 nucleotide sequence: TGTGCCAGCTCCCCGTTGGGGGCCAACGTCCTGACTTTC. Translation: CASSPLGANVLTF.

This clone has just one count. The rearrangement links TRBV2 to TRBJ2-2, with TRBD1 as a possible D gene (5 bases). This CDR3 region has 16 residues. Germline CDR1 and CDR2: SNHLY and FYNNEI. Trimming pared 5 bases from V and 5 bases from J, leaving 18 bases between. CDR3 sequence (DNA): TGTGCCAGCAGTCTTCAATCGACAGTCCTAACCGGGGAGCTGTTTTTT. It yields the protein CASSLQSTVLTGELFF.